This T cell receptor beta chain appears in the sequencing data of a study of T cells in Graves' hyperthyroidism and ophthalmopathy. The CDR3 is made up of 16 amino acids. Trimming cost V 1 base and J 5 bases; bases outside gene matches: 9. The germline V gene has CDR1 DFQATT and CDR2 SNEGSKA (reference sequence). The authors deemed Graves' hyperthyroidism stable absent ophthalmopathy progression within 18 months. Patients were excluded for uncontrolled infection, other autoimmune disease, pregnancy or lactation. It was around 11 ml of fresh peripheral blood that supplied the PBMCs. This clonotype was recorded a few times. TCR beta CDR3 region amplification was performed from RNA transcripts. HTBI primers were the set used in a first-round RT-PCR of the TCR CDR3. Using its own MiXCR run on the multiplex PCR reads, TCRdb lists one record per CDR3 protein. The table records 350,000 to 400,000 distinct CDR3 sequences, 14% to 15% of them present only once.

The chain is built from TRBV20-1 and TRBJ1-4; TRBD1 aligns across 8 bases. The clonotype comes from a woman aged 30 to 39 with Graves' hyperthyroidism. The sequenced sample consisted of blood. CDR3 sequence reads: CSARGGAGGENEKLFF. The DNA of the CDR3 is TGCAGTGCTAGAGGTGGGGCAGGGGGCGAAAATGAAAAACTGTTTTTT.